This entry describes one T cell receptor (beta chain). The sample is drawn from a study of T cell changes during pregnancy in multiple sclerosis. Clones were sequenced by immunoSEQ multiplex PCR, and TCRdb holds only the in-frame ones, with some missing. This sample yields tens of thousands of clones, of which roughly 92% are seen a single time; less than 2% belongs to the top ten. The ends lost 5 bases at V and 4 bases at J; junction bases unmatched: 4. Germline CDR1 and CDR2: MNHEY and SVGAGI. The CDR3 runs 13 residues. The chain carries TRBV6-5 and TRBJ1-2, with 7 nucleotides matching TRBD1. The receptor comes from a female donor with multiple sclerosis, enrolled in a pregnancy study. The sample here was peripheral blood, taken in the second trimester of pregnancy. CDR3: CASSRGTAYGYTF. The DNA for the CDR3 is TGTGCCAGCAGTCGCGGGACAGCCTATGGCTACACCTTC.